Reported below is one T cell receptor (beta chain). The CDR3 is 14 amino acids. J was trimmed by 4 bases and V by 6 bases; bases with no gene match: 5. CDR1 and CDR2 from the germline V gene are KGHSH and LQKENI. These data are taken from a study of blood T cell repertoires in COVID-19. Study context: Italy, Spain and the United States were the sources of the convalescent and acute COVID-19 samples. The cDNA or gDNA used as material had been derived from T cells, B-cell-depleted T cells, or PBMCs.

Per the original methods: By means of reference gene primer amplification, nucleated cell counts were estimated. Clones were read by immunoSEQ multiplex PCR, and TCRdb kept only the in-frame ones, dropping some. The D gene and trimming were derived from the DNA, and the V and J assignments and clone size from that table. The sample has about 230,000 clones, approximately 80% seen once. The receptor comes from a woman of 80 years or more with active or convalescent COVID-19. Sample: peripheral blood. The J gene is TRBJ1-4, the V gene TRBV18; 7 bases align to TRBD1. For the CDR3, the DNA is TGTGCCAGCTCCATGACAGGGCTTAATGAAAAACTGTTTTTT. Translation gives CASSMTGLNEKLFF.